This is a list of T cell receptor beta chains from one sample in a study of blood T cell repertoires in COVID-19. Assay used: immunoSEQ multiplex PCR; TCRdb lists only in-frame clones, some missing. The data show hundreds of thousands of clones, just under 90% seen once. The material sequenced was PBMCs or T cells enriched from blood (not recorded which). Receptors originate from a man in his fifties or sixties who had been exposed to COVID-19. Each CDR3 is given with its conserved first and last residue. A D gene is named only where the DNA matches it firmly. Some rows mark clone size as missing; the rest say once, few, many or name a class of expanded clone.

.	.	TRBJ1-5	TRBV7-8	TGTGCCAGCAGCTTAGCGTCGGGTCAGCCCCAGCATTTT	CASSLASGQPQHF
.	.	TRBJ1-1	TRBV18	TGTGCCAGCTCACCCCCAGGGGATACTGAAGCTTTCTTT	CASSPPGDTEAFF
.	.	TRBJ2-5	TRBV5-1	TGCGCCAGCAGCGCAAGGGGTGGCGCACAACAAGAGACCCAGTACTTC	CASSARGGAQQETQYF
.	.	TRBJ1-6	TRBV7-9	TGTGCCAGCAGCGCCTTGGCAGATTCCACGATTTATTCGGGTTCACCCCTCCACTTT	CASSALADSTIYSGSPLHF
.	TRBD2	TRBJ2-1	TRBV27	TGTGCCAGCAGTTTTGGGCCCCTAGCGGGGATAACCTACAATGAGCAGTTCTTC	CASSFGPLAGITYNEQFF
.	TRBD1	TRBJ2-7	TRBV9	TGTGCCAGCAGCGTAGGGACAGGCCAACCCTACGAGCAGTACTTC	CASSVGTGQPYEQYF
.	TRBD1	TRBJ2-1	TRBV29-1	TGCAGTTCCCTCGGACAGGGGAGAGGGAATGAGCAGTTCTTC	CSSLGQGRGNEQFF
.	.	TRBJ1-1	TRBV28	TGTGCCAGCCGCATCACCCCAGGGAACACTGAAGCTTTCTTT	CASRITPGNTEAFF
few	.	TRBJ1-5	TRBV28	TGTGCCAGCAGTTTGGTGCCAGGTGGTTTTGGTCAGCCCCAGCATTTT	CASSLVPGGFGQPQHF
.	.	TRBJ1-5	TRBV10-3	TGTGCCATCAGTGAGTCAGACAACTATCAGCCCCAGCATTTT	CAISESDNYQPQHF
.	.	TRBJ1-2	TRBV6-6	TGTGCCAGCAGTTACTCGGGGCAGCATGGCTACACCTTC	CASSYSGQHGYTF
.	TRBD1	TRBJ1-2	TRBV18	TGTGCCAGCTCACCCTACGGACAGGGATTCCTGTCGGAGGGCTACACCTTC	CASSPYGQGFLSEGYTF
once	.	TRBJ1-4	TRBV27	TGTGCCAGCAGTTTTTATCCGGGGATACGGTCTAATGAAAAACTGTTTTTT	CASSFYPGIRSNEKLFF
.	TRBD2	TRBJ2-7	TRBV7-2	TGTGCCAGCAGCTTAAGTAGCGGGGTGTTTGAGCAGTACTTC	CASSLSSGVFEQYF
.	TRBD2	TRBJ2-1	TRBV3-1/TRBV3-2	TGTGCCAGCAGCTGGGGTAGCGGGGGTAATGAGCAGTTCTTC	CASSWGSGGNEQFF
.	TRBD1	TRBJ2-1	TRBV5-4	TGTGCCAGCAGCGCCGGACAGGGGGCTTACAATGAGCAGTTCTTC	CASSAGQGAYNEQFF
.	TRBD2	TRBJ2-7	TRBV5-1	TGCGCCAGCAGCTTAACCCCACTAGCGGGAAATGAAGAGCAGTACTTC	CASSLTPLAGNEEQYF
once	.	TRBJ1-1	TRBV24-1	TGTGCCACCAGTGATTTGCAGAGACAGCCGAACACTGAAGCTTTCTTT	CATSDLQRQPNTEAFF
.	TRBD2	TRBJ2-3	TRBV28	TGTGCCAGCAGTTTCCCTAGCGGGAGGGCCAAGGCAGATACGCAGTATTTT	CASSFPSGRAKADTQYF
.	TRBD1	TRBJ1-3	TRBV11-2	TGTGCCAGCAGCCTGTTCAGGGGGCTGGGTGGAAACACCATATATTTT	CASSLFRGLGGNTIYF
.	.	TRBJ1-2	TRBV15	TGTGCCACCAGCAGAGCACAGAATTCTAACTATGGCTACACCTTC	CATSRAQNSNYGYTF
.	.	TRBJ1-6	TRBV7-6	TGTGCCAGCAGCCCCACCGGCGGGAGCTCCTATAATTCACCCCTCCACTTT	CASSPTGGSSYNSPLHF
.	TRBD1	TRBJ2-1	TRBV30	TGTGCCTGGAGTTCTCACAGGGGGCGAAGTTCCAATGAGCAGTTCTTC	CAWSSHRGRSSNEQFF
.	TRBD2	TRBJ2-1	TRBV27	TGTGCCAGCAGTCTGCGGGAGGGGTCCTACAATGAGCAGTTCTTC	CASSLREGSYNEQFF
.	.	TRBJ2-1	TRBV23-1	TGCGCCAGCAGGACTTTCTGGACAGCCCGTAACGATGAGCAGTTCTTC	CASRTFWTARNDEQFF
few	TRBD1	TRBJ2-2	TRBV7-8	TGTGCCAGCAGCTCCAGAAATTGGGGGACAGACCTCACCGGGGAGCTGTTTTTT	CASSSRNWGTDLTGELFF
.	.	TRBJ1-1	TRBV2	TGTGCCACAACCCAGGGGCCGAACACTGAAGCTTTCTTT	CATTQGPNTEAFF
.	.	TRBJ1-6	TRBV27	TGTGCCAGCAGTTTACTTAACGGGTTGGAAGATTCACCCCTCCACTTT	CASSLLNGLEDSPLHF
.	.	TRBJ2-1	TRBV7-2	TGTGCCAGCAGCTTAGAACCAACCTTGAGGGAGCAGTTCTTC	CASSLEPTLREQFF
.	.	TRBJ1-1	TRBV9	TGTGCCAGCAGCGTAGAATACGGTGAAGCTTTCTTT	CASSVEYGEAFF
.	.	TRBJ1-5	TRBV20-1	TGCAGTGCTAGTCGGCGGGGCACGTGGCAGCCCCAGCATTTT	CSASRRGTWQPQHF
.	TRBD1	TRBJ1-1	TRBV5-4	TGTGCCAGCAGCTTGGCCAGGGGGCTTTTGGCTGAAGCTTTCTTT	CASSLARGLLAEAFF
.	.	TRBJ1-1	TRBV11-3	TGTGCCAGCAGCTTAGCAGCCGGGGGAATTGAAGCTTTCTTT	CASSLAAGGIEAFF
once	TRBD1	TRBJ2-4	TRBV28	TGTGCCAGCAGCGGACAGGGGTTAGCCAAAAACATTCAGTACTTC	CASSGQGLAKNIQYF
.	TRBD1	TRBJ1-4	TRBV19	TGTGCCACCAGGGATCAGACAGGGAGCAATGAAAAACTGTTTTTT	CATRDQTGSNEKLFF
.	TRBD1	TRBJ1-1	TRBV13	TGTGCCAGCAGCGCGACAGGGGGCACCACTGAAGCTTTCTTT	CASSATGGTTEAFF
.	.	TRBJ1-5	TRBV5-6	TGTGCCAGCAGTCTGTCTAATCCTTATAGCAATCAGCCCCAGCATTTT	CASSLSNPYSNQPQHF
.	.	TRBJ1-1	TRBV5-1	TGCGCCAGCAGTTCCTCCACTGAAGCTTTCTTT	CASSSSTEAFF
.	TRBD1	TRBJ1-6	TRBV27	TGTGCCAGCAGTGCTCAGGGGGGATATAATTCACCCCTCCACTTT	CASSAQGGYNSPLHF
.	.	TRBJ1-2	TRBV10-3	TGTGCCATCAGTGAGGGGGGCGTTACCTATGGCTACACCTTC	CAISEGGVTYGYTF
.	TRBD1	TRBJ2-1	TRBV28	TGTGCCAGCAGCGGGACAGGGGGGTCCTACAATGAGCAGTTCTTC	CASSGTGGSYNEQFF
.	.	TRBJ2-3	TRBV2	TGTGCCAGCAGTTACCAGGGTCCTGCAGATACGCAGTATTTT	CASSYQGPADTQYF
.	TRBD1	TRBJ1-3	TRBV19	TGTGCCAGTAGTAATTTTATCGCGACAGGGGAAGGTGGAAACACCATATATTTT	CASSNFIATGEGGNTIYF
.	TRBD1	TRBJ2-7	TRBV6-6	TGTGCCAGCAGCACCGGGACAGGGATATACTACGAGCAGTACTTC	CASSTGTGIYYEQYF
.	.	TRBJ1-6	TRBV14	TGTGCCAGCAGCCCAAGACTTAATTCACCCCTCCACTTT	CASSPRLNSPLHF
.	.	TRBJ2-3	TRBV7-3	TGTGCCAGCACCCTTAGCGGCTACACAGATACGCAGTATTTT	CASTLSGYTDTQYF
once	TRBD1	TRBJ2-1	TRBV5-1	TGCGCCAGCAGCCTAGACAGGGTTTACAATGAGCAGTTCTTC	CASSLDRVYNEQFF
.	.	TRBJ2-3	TRBV27	TGTGCCAGCAGTTTCCGACATAGCACAGATACGCAGTATTTT	CASSFRHSTDTQYF
.	TRBD1	TRBJ2-5	TRBV3-1/TRBV3-2	TGTGCCAGCAGCCAAGTCAAGGGACAGGAGACACAAGAGACCCAGTACTTC	CASSQVKGQETQETQYF
.	.	TRBJ1-5	TRBV5-4	TGTGCCAGCAGCTTTGTCGGTCAGCCCCAGCATTTT	CASSFVGQPQHF
.	.	TRBJ1-6	TRBV7-9	TGTGCCAGCAGCTTATTGGGAGCGGGGGACTCACCCCTCCACTTT	CASSLLGAGDSPLHF
.	.	TRBJ1-5	TRBV2	TGTGCCAGCAGGAGAAGAAATAGCAATCAGCCCCAGCATTTT	CASRRRNSNQPQHF
.	.	TRBJ2-5	TRBV7-8	TGTGCCAGCAGCTTGGCTAGCTGGGGTGGGGTACAAGAGACCCAGTACTTC	CASSLASWGGVQETQYF
.	TRBD1	TRBJ1-2	TRBV9	TGTGCCAGCAGCGTAGCTCTGTGGACAGGGGCTGGCTACACCTTC	CASSVALWTGAGYTF
.	.	TRBJ1-3	TRBV3-1/TRBV3-2	TGTGCCAGCACCCTGCACAGGGAGGGAAACACCATATATTTT	CASTLHREGNTIYF
.	.	TRBJ2-1	TRBV28	TGTGCCAGCAGTGGGGCTAGGTCGAGAAATGAGCAGTTCTTC	CASSGARSRNEQFF
.	.	TRBJ1-2	TRBV9	TGTGCCAGCAGCGTAGGGAGCCCAGGGAGGTATGGCTACACCTTC	CASSVGSPGRYGYTF